A selection of T cell receptor beta chains follows, all from one sample in a study of cytomegalovirus exposure and HLA in healthy donors. Repertoires were generated with immunoSEQ multiplex PCR, while TCRdb's copy carries only in-frame clones and drops some. The table lists 200,000 to 300,000 clones, 90% of them singletons. Sequencing was carried out using PBMCs. Every receptor here comes from a woman aged 25 to 39 in good health and CMV-seronegative. Both conserved end residues are trimmed from each CDR3. Size is stated for part of the rows, as once, few or many counts, or as a class when the clone is expanded.

v_call	clone_size	j_call	cdr3_aa
TRBV4-3	.	TRBJ2-7	ASSQDPLSYEQY
TRBV6-4	.	TRBJ1-2	ASSDMAGGDGYT
TRBV5-1	.	TRBJ1-1	ASSLGGSNTEAF
TRBV18	.	TRBJ2-7	ASSPRQASGYEQY
TRBV12-5	.	TRBJ1-4	ASGLAEQAMPPNEKLF
TRBV27	.	TRBJ2-7	ASSLQGVTYEQY
TRBV27	.	TRBJ2-7	ASSLYLAGTYEQY
TRBV2	.	TRBJ2-1	ASSELAGGSVYEQF
TRBV27	.	TRBJ2-5	ASGGGETQY
TRBV30	.	TRBJ1-1	AWSIGGAEAF
TRBV5-4	.	TRBJ2-7	ASSFGLADYEQY
TRBV4-2	.	TRBJ2-7	ASSQDLGGGSSYEQY
TRBV5-1	.	TRBJ2-5	ASSPGGPTATQY
TRBV13	.	TRBJ2-7	ASTDRGGTLGYRY
TRBV27	few	TRBJ2-5	ASRGHLQETQY
TRBV7-7	.	TRBJ2-1	ASTPYPGEQF
TRBV4-1	.	TRBJ2-3	ASSQDSLAGGSDTQY
TRBV28	.	TRBJ2-3	ASSLLAGVADTQY
TRBV7-6	.	TRBJ2-2	ASSTDLNTGELF
TRBV5-1	.	TRBJ2-5	ASSLVPGQETQY
TRBV21-1	.	TRBJ2-7	ASSKGTSGRAAKYEQY
TRBV29-1	.	TRBJ2-7	SALHNEQY
TRBV30	.	TRBJ1-4	AWSLSATEKLF
TRBV27	.	TRBJ2-1	ASRASGILREF
TRBV7-8	.	TRBJ1-4	ASSERGGREKLF
TRBV9	.	TRBJ2-6	ASSVPTGGGANVLT
TRBV7-2	.	TRBJ2-5	ASSHQDQVGTQY
TRBV6-5	.	TRBJ2-3	ASSYNEGQGTDTQY
TRBV29-1	.	TRBJ2-2	SADRGNTGELF
TRBV5-6	.	TRBJ1-2	ASSLSRQGGYGYT
TRBV19	.	TRBJ1-3	ATKRYSSGNTIY